This entry lists 30 T cell receptor beta chains sequenced from one sample in a study of shared T cell receptors in the human thymus (dated by TCRdb to about 2021). The method behind the library was the immunoSEQ multiplex PCR assay. The source is immuneACCESS, and TCRdb retained only in-frame sequences with V and J called. Part of the clones is not carried over; for the studies checked, unresolved V genes explain less than half of this, and the remainder is unexplained. Across this sample there are 700,000 to 750,000 clones, with 80% to 90% seen only once. The ten biggest clones cover about 0.0098% of the sample. The sample was also linked to a second study, of human thymus T cells.

Material for sequencing was thymocytes. The source is a girl under three years old with a congenital heart defect. Donor details come from another sample of the same person, matched by shared clones.

V usage is TRBV27 and J usage is TRBJ2-1; 10 bases map to TRBD2. Germline assignment: CDR1 MNHEY and CDR2 SMNVEV (reference sequence). V dropped 6 bases and J dropped 4; count of bases not matched to a gene: 9. This CDR3 is built from 16 residues. The CDR3 region has the DNA TGTGCCAGCAGACAGCGTAGCGGGGGGCAGTACAATGAGCAGTTCTTC. It translates to CASRQRSGGQYNEQFF.

The chain is built from TRBV10-2 and TRBJ2-7; 7 bases map to TRBD1. CDR1 and CDR2 (germline): WSHSY, SAAADI. This CDR3 region has 17 residues. After removal of 6 bases from V and 1 base from J, the junction contained 15 bases not matched to a gene. This CDR3 is CASSRQGWVIGSYEQYF. The CDR3, as DNA: TGCGCCAGCAGCCGACAGGGCTGGGTAATAGGATCCTACGAGCAGTACTTC.

This chain links TRBV6-5 with TRBJ2-6; D is unclear. The CDR3 covers 14 residues. Trimming took 6 bases from V and 0 from J, leaving 6 bases between them. CDR1 and CDR2 from the germline V gene are MNHEY and SVGAGI. CDR3 sequence: CASRTFSGANVLTF. The CDR3, as DNA: TGTGCCAGCAGAACTTTCTCTGGGGCCAACGTCCTGACTTTC.

This clone came up a few times. The V gene is TRBV6-1, the J gene TRBJ2-2; D gene ambiguous. Germline V gene lookup returns CDR1 MNHNS and CDR2 SASEGT. Trimming cost V 1 base and J 5 bases, with 14 bases left between them. This CDR3 comprises 16 residues. The CDR3 spells CASSEVHWSRTGELFF. Written as DNA, the CDR3 is TGTGCCAGCAGTGAAGTGCACTGGTCAAGAACCGGGGAGCTGTTTTTT.

This chain joins TRBV5-6 and TRBJ1-1; 8 positions match TRBD1. Unmatched junction bases numbered 4, after V lost 2 bases and J lost 1 base. The CDR3 extends over 15 amino acids. Germline V gene data show CDR1 as SGHDT and CDR2 as YYEEEE. The DNA for the CDR3 is TGTGCCAGCAGCTTAAGGACAGGGCAGAACACTGAAGCTTTCTTT. Amino acid sequence: CASSLRTGQNTEAFF.

The chain uses TRBV5-4 and TRBJ1-2, with a possible D match to TRBD1 (6 bases). Germline V lookup: CDR1 SGHNT, CDR2 YYREEE (reference sequence). There are 16 residues in the CDR3. V was shortened by 3 bases and J by 0 bases, with 15 bases between the two germline ends. CDR3 amino acids: CASSSKPGESNYGYTF. The CDR3, as DNA: TGTGCCAGCAGCTCTAAACCAGGGGAATCTAACTATGGCTACACCTTC.

V gene TRBV7-2 combines with J gene TRBJ2-7, with 11 bases aligning to TRBD1. CDR3 length: 14 residues. The junction had 1 base not matched to a gene; V was cut back by 5 bases and J by 1 base. The germline V gene encodes CDR1 SGHTA and CDR2 FQGNSA. The CDR3 sequence is CASSGQGASYEQYF. CDR3 DNA: TGTGCCAGCAGCGGACAGGGGGCTTCCTACGAGCAGTACTTC.

The chain is built from TRBV30 and TRBJ1-4, with 8 positions matching TRBD1. Germline V gene sequence: CDR1 GTSNPN, CDR2 SVGIG (reference sequence). The CDR3 has 15 amino acids. With 1 base clipped from V and 5 bases from J, the junction kept 6 bases outside the gene matches. CDR3 DNA: TGTGCCTGGAGTGGGGGACGGGACAGGAATGAAAAACTGTTTTTT. Translation gives CAWSGGRDRNEKLFF.

The chain has TRBV28 and TRBJ1-5; 10 positions match TRBD1. The CDR3 covers 16 residues. The trim removed 6 bases at V and 2 bases at J, leaving 7 bases unmatched. In germline, CDR1 is MDHEN, CDR2 SYDVKM. The CDR3 reads CASSEGQGVGNQPQHF. The DNA for the CDR3 is TGTGCCAGCAGCGAAGGACAGGGGGTGGGCAATCAGCCCCAGCATTTT. The full variable domain, its missing parts supplied by reference TRBV28 and TRBJ1-5, is DVKVTQSSRYLVKRTGEKVFLECVQDMDHENMFWYRQDPGLGLRLIYFSYDVKMKEKGDIPEGYSVSREKKERFSLILESASTNQTSMYLCASSEGQGVGNQPQHFGDGTRLSIL.

J is TRBJ2-3 and V is TRBV5-6, with 11 bases identical to TRBD2. Germline loops: CDR1 SGHDT, CDR2 YYEEEE. Trimming at V came to 4 bases and at J to 1 base, leaving 14 bases not matched to a gene. This CDR3 region has 19 residues. CDR3 region: CASSQWGLAGGLGTDTQYF. CDR3 nucleotides: TGTGCCAGCAGCCAGTGGGGCCTAGCGGGGGGCCTAGGCACAGATACGCAGTATTTT.

The V gene is TRBV27, the J gene TRBJ1-1; D not certain. Germline CDR1 MNHEY, CDR2 SMNVEV (reference sequence). This CDR3 has 14 amino acids. Trimming removed 6 bases from V and 2 bases from J, with 13 bases in between. The CDR3 here is CASRGREINTEAFF. CDR3 bases: TGTGCCAGCAGAGGAAGGGAGATCAACACTGAAGCTTTCTTT.

In its sample, this clone was seen once. The rearrangement joins TRBV7-8 to TRBJ1-6; no clear D gene. CDR1 SGHVS and CDR2 FQNEAQ come from the germline V gene. Trimming cost V 1 base and J 5 bases, with 9 bases left between them. The length of the CDR3 is 15 residues. CDR3 loop: CASSLGRGNNSPLHF. DNA for the CDR3: TGTGCCAGCAGCTTAGGGCGGGGAAATAATTCACCCCTCCACTTT.

The chain links TRBV9 to TRBJ1-2; possible D gene TRBD1, 6 bases. Trimming took off 7 bases at V and 3 bases at J, with 16 bases between the two ends. The CDR3 contains 14 residues. Germline V CDR1 and CDR2: SGDLS, YYNGEE. As DNA, the CDR3 is TGTGCCAGCGCTGGGCAGGGGATGGACTATGGCTACACCTTC. This encodes CASAGQGMDYGYTF.

The rearrangement uses TRBV7-2 and TRBJ1-5; 8 bases are shared with TRBD1. The CDR3 has 16 residues. V dropped 6 bases and J dropped 1; count of bases not matched to a gene: 8. Per the germline V gene, CDR1 is SGHTA and CDR2 is FQGNSA. The CDR3 DNA reads TGTGCCAGCAGGCCAACCGGGACAGGCAGCAATCAGCCCCAGCATTTT. Protein: CASRPTGTGSNQPQHF.

The chain's CDR3 is CASSRNRLAFTDTQYF. The DNA for the CDR3 is TGTGCCAGCAGCCGTAATAGACTAGCGTTTACAGATACGCAGTATTTT. The chain employs TRBV7-9 and TRBJ2-3, with 8 bases aligning to TRBD2. This CDR3 is built from 16 residues. The V and J ends lost 5 bases and 3 bases, in that order; junction bases with no gene match: 10. CDR1 and CDR2 (germline): SEHNR, FQNEAQ (reference sequence).

This clone was recorded once. The chain combines TRBV27 with TRBJ2-2, with 9 bases aligning to TRBD2. In germline, CDR1 is MNHEY, CDR2 SMNVEV (reference sequence). The CDR3 contains 17 residues. Trimming cost V 0 bases and J 4 bases; bases outside gene matches: 6. For the CDR3, the DNA is TGTGCCAGCAGTTTATCGGGCGGGGGGGCTGGCACCGGGGAGCTGTTTTTT. Its translation: CASSLSGGGAGTGELFF.

The V call is TRBV6-5, the J call TRBJ1-2, with D maybe TRBD1 (6 bases). Germline V lookup: CDR1 MNHEY, CDR2 SVGAGI. Trimming pared 5 bases from V and 4 bases from J, leaving 17 bases between. The CDR3 sequence is 15 residues long. The CDR3 reads CASSLVGGAVYGYTF. CDR3 DNA: TGTGCCAGCAGTCTTGTTGGGGGGGCAGTCTATGGCTACACCTTC.

V usage is TRBV4-1 and J usage is TRBJ1-3, with unresolved D. The CDR3 has 18 amino acids. Looked up from germline, CDR1 is MGHRA and CDR2 is YSYEKL. V lost 1 base, J lost 2 bases, and 18 bases lay in between. In DNA form, the CDR3 reads TGCGCCAGCAGCCAAGGCAACCCTGGGCAGCAGCCTGGAAACACCATATATTTT. Translated: CASSQGNPGQQPGNTIYF.

This sequence joins TRBV20-1 and TRBJ2-7, with unresolved D. The germline V gene encodes CDR1 DFQATT and CDR2 SNEGSKA (reference sequence). The length of the CDR3 is 9 residues. DNA of the CDR3: TGCAGCGCAGACTACGAGCAGTACTTC. Amino acids: CSADYEQYF.

A single count supports this clone. The rearrangement uses TRBV19 and TRBJ2-7; D may be TRBD1 (6 bases). The CDR3 is 14 residues long. Germline CDR1 reads LNHDA; CDR2 reads SQIVND (reference sequence). V was clipped by 6 bases and J by 1 base, with 13 bases between them. The CDR3 here is CASRSAQGSYEQYF. The CDR3 DNA sequence: TGTGCCAGTAGGTCCGCTCAGGGGTCCTACGAGCAGTACTTC.

The gene calls are TRBV7-9 and TRBJ2-3; 7 nucleotides match TRBD2. CDR1 and CDR2 (germline): SEHNR, FQNEAQ (reference sequence). The CDR3 runs 17 residues. V trimming: 3 bases; J trimming: 0 bases; junction bases outside the gene matches: 9. DNA of the CDR3: TGTGCCAGCAGCTTCTGGCGGGGGACCCCTAGCACAGATACGCAGTATTTT. Its protein is CASSFWRGTPSTDTQYF.

This clone appeared a few times. The gene calls are TRBV5-1 and TRBJ1-4; a possible D gene is TRBD1 (6 bases). Trimming stripped 1 base from V and 4 bases from J, with 11 bases between. Looked up from germline, CDR1 is SGHRS and CDR2 is YFSETQ. The CDR3 runs to 15 residues. As DNA, the CDR3 is TGCGCCAGCAGCTTGTTGGGACACTTTAATGAAAAACTGTTTTTT. Translation gives CASSLLGHFNEKLFF.

The chain is built from TRBV5-5 and TRBJ2-2; possible D gene TRBD1, 5 bases. The CDR3 spans 14 residues. Germline V gene lookup returns CDR1 SGHKS and CDR2 YYEKEE (reference sequence). V was cut by 4 bases and J by 7 bases, with 14 bases left in between. The CDR3 loop is CASSPDKYSGELFF. DNA of the CDR3: TGTGCCAGCAGCCCGGACAAGTATAGCGGGGAGCTGTTTTTT.

The DNA of the CDR3 is TGTGCCAGCAGCTTGGTTAGCGGGGTCACAGATACGCAGTATTTT. This translates into CASSLVSGVTDTQYF. The chain recombines TRBV5-6 with TRBJ2-3; TRBD2 matches at 8 bases. The CDR3 is made up of 15 amino acids. The J segment lost 2 bases and the V segment lost 0 bases, leaving 2 bases of the junction unmatched. The V gene's germline CDR1 is SGHDT and CDR2 YYEEEE.

The chain combines TRBV4-1 with TRBJ2-5; 7 bases line up with TRBD1. The DNA end lines up better with TRBJ2-7; the J call may be wrong. Germline CDR1 reads MGHRA; CDR2 reads YSYEKL. The CDR3 runs to 14 residues. CDR3 protein: CASSPDRAYYEQYF. The CDR3 DNA follows: TGCGCCAGCAGCCCCGACAGGGCGTACTACGAGCAGTACTTC.

The gene calls are TRBV15 and TRBJ1-3, with D possibly being TRBD1 (5 bases). Looked up from germline, CDR1 is LNHNV and CDR2 is YYDKDF (reference sequence). The CDR3 totals 18 residues. Trimming took 3 bases from V and 0 from J, leaving 18 bases between them. The CDR3 sequence: CATSSGQKKSHSGNTIYF. DNA for the CDR3: TGTGCCACCAGCAGCGGACAAAAAAAGAGTCACTCTGGAAACACCATATATTTT.

This rearrangement joins TRBV19 to TRBJ2-7; TRBD1 matches at 7 bases. The CDR3 extends over 14 amino acids. CDR1 is LNHDA and CDR2 is SQIVND in the germline V gene (reference sequence). The ends lost 5 bases at V and 5 bases at J; junction bases unmatched: 9. The DNA for the CDR3 is TGTGCCAGTAGTGGACGGGGACAGAGCCACGAGCAGTACTTC. Protein sequence: CASSGRGQSHEQYF. The full variable domain, rest sourced from reference TRBV19 and TRBJ2-7, is DGGITQSPKYLFRKEGQNVTLSCEQNLNHDAMYWYRQDPGQGLRLIYYSQIVNDFQKGDIAEGYSVSREKKESFPLTVTSAQKNPTAFYLCASSGRGQSHEQYFGPGTRLTVT.

The V gene is TRBV5-6, the J gene TRBJ2-2; TRBD2 might be the D (5 bases). From germline, CDR1 is SGHDT and CDR2 YYEEEE. The CDR3 runs 15 residues. V was shortened by 6 bases and J by 0 bases, with 12 bases between the two germline ends. The CDR3 DNA follows: TGTGCCAGCACGAGTCCCGGGACGAACACCGGGGAGCTGTTTTTT. Protein sequence: CASTSPGTNTGELFF.

The V call is TRBV5-6, the J call TRBJ1-4; weak D call: TRBD1 (6 bases). V was clipped by 3 bases and J by 7 bases, with 25 bases between them. Germline V gene lookup returns CDR1 SGHDT and CDR2 YYEEEE. The CDR3 length is 18 residues. CDR3 sequence: CASSSLRKPHVRGEKLFF. CDR3 bases: TGTGCCAGCAGCTCCCTCCGTAAGCCCCATGTCAGGGGTGAAAAACTGTTTTTT.

The V call is TRBV19, the J call TRBJ1-2; D gene uncertain. Germline CDR1 is LNHDA and CDR2 is SQIVND (reference sequence). CDR3 size: 12 residues. Trimming shortened V by 5 bases and J by 8 bases, and 12 bases separated the two germline ends. The CDR3 DNA sequence: TGTGCCAGTAGTTGCCCAAAACGGGGCTACACCTTC. Protein product: CASSCPKRGYTF.